The entry below describes one TCR beta chain. CDR1 and CDR2 (germline): SGHVS, FNYEAQ. The CDR3 is 19 residues long. The V segment lost 3 bases and the J segment 2 bases; nucleotides outside the gene matches: 12. This sample was taken from a study of identical twins. MiXCR, run by TCRdb on the 5' RACE reads, gives a single entry per CDR3 protein. The table lists nearly 650,000 distinct CDR3 sequences, about 7% of them singletons. Every one of the donors was a healthy Caucasian. These data also featured in a second study, about yellow fever vaccine responses in identical twins.

V and J are TRBV7-6 and TRBJ2-1, with 11 bases matching TRBD2. Sequencing was performed on PBMCs. The sequence was collected from a woman in her late teens or twenties in good health. CDR3 sequence: CASSFLTSGEYGAYNEQFF. CDR3 nucleotides: TGTGCCAGCAGCTTCCTGACTAGCGGGGAATACGGTGCCTACAATGAGCAGTTCTTC.